This note documents a single TCR beta chain sequence. The protocol was immunoSEQ multiplex PCR, while the TCRdb copy is restricted to in-frame clones and leaves out a portion. Here the sample spans roughly 30,000 clones, 87% being singletons. The data were taken from a study of control samples from healthy donors and cancer patients. Germline V lookup: CDR1 SGHDT, CDR2 YYEEEE. The junction had 7 bases not matched to a gene; V was cut back by 4 bases and J by 8 bases. The CDR3 loop spans 14 amino acids. The sequenced sample consisted of formalin-fixed, paraffin-embedded tissue. The origin of this receptor is a female donor with melanoma. The rearrangement uses TRBV5-6 and TRBJ1-4; 8 bases are shared with TRBD1. The CDR3 protein is CASSERQGWEKLFF. The CDR3, as DNA: TGTGCCAGCAGCGAACGACAGGGGTGGGAAAAACTGTTTTTT.